The clone carrying this T cell receptor (beta chain) came up many times. The sample comes from a study of early T cells in non-severe SARS-CoV-2 infection. Study details: The chains were unpaired, and the sequenced material was bulk RNA from unsorted whole blood.

This CDR3 has 13 residues. The V end lost 5 bases, the J end lost 2 bases, and 9 bases lay between the germline ends. The germline V gene has CDR1 SEHNR and CDR2 FQNEAQ (reference sequence). Molecules of cDNA were individually given unique molecular identifiers that were attached to them. Each CDR3 protein is one row after TCRdb ran MiXCR on the 5' RACE reads. The sample lists tens of thousands of distinct CDR3 sequences; 5.2% were seen once. This chain links TRBV7-9 with TRBJ2-5; a weak D match, TRBD2 (6 bases). The source material was whole blood. This receptor was obtained from an adult who was a healthcare worker with PCR-confirmed SARS-CoV-2 infection or an uninfected control (not recorded which). CDR3 sequence reads: CASSPGTQETQYF. DNA for the CDR3: TGTGCCAGCAGCCCTGGGACTCAAGAGACCCAGTACTTC.